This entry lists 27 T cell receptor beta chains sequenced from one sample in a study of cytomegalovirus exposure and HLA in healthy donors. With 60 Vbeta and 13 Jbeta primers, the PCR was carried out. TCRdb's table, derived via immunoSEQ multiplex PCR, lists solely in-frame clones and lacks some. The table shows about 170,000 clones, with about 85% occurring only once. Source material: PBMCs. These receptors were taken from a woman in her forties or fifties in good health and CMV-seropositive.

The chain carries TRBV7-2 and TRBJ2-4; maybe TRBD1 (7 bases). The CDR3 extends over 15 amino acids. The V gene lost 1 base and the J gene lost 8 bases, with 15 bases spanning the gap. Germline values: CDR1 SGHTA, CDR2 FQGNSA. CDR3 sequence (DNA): TGTGCCAGCAGCTTAGATCCAGGGGGGTTTGACATTCAGTACTTC. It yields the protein CASSLDPGGFDIQYF.

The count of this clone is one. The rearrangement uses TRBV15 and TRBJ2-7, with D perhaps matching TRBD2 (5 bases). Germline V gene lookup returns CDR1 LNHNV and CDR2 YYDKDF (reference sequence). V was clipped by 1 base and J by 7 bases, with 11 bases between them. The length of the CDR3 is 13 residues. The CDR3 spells CATSRGLYGEQYF. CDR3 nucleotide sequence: TGTGCCACCAGCAGAGGACTATACGGTGAGCAGTACTTC. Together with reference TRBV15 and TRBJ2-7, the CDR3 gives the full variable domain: DAMVIQNPRYQVTQFGKPVTLSCSQTLNHNVMYWYQQKSSQAPKLLFHYYDKDFNNEADTPDNFQSRRPNTSFCFLDIRSPGLGDTAMYLCATSRGLYGEQYFGPGTRLTVT.

In DNA, the CDR3 is TGTGCCAGCAGCTTAGATGTAGCGGGAGGGTCCTACGAGCAGTACTTC. Translated: CASSLDVAGGSYEQYF. The rearrangement uses TRBV11-2 and TRBJ2-7; 11 bases are shared with TRBD2. The germline V gene has CDR1 SGHAT and CDR2 FQNNGV. Trimming at V came to 0 bases and at J to 1 base, leaving 2 bases not matched to a gene. The CDR3 loop spans 16 amino acids.

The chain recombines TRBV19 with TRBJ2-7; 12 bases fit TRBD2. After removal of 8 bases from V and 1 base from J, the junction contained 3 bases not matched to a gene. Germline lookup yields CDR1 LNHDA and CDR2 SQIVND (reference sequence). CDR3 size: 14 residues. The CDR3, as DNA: TGTGCCAGTGCTAGCGGGGGGGCATCCTACGAGCAGTACTTC. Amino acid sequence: CASASGGASYEQYF.

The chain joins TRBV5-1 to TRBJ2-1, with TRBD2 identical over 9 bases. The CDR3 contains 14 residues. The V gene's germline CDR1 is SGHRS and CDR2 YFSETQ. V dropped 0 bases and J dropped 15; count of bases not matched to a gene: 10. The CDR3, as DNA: TGCGCCAGCAGCTTGGGTAGCGGGGGTGACCCGTGGTTCTTC. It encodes CASSLGSGGDPWFF.

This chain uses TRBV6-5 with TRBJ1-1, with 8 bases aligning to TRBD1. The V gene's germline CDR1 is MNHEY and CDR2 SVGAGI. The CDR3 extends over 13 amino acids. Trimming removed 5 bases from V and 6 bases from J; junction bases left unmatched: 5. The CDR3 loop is CASSPGGGAEAFF. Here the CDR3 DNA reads TGTGCCAGCAGTCCAGGGGGCGGGGCTGAAGCTTTCTTT.

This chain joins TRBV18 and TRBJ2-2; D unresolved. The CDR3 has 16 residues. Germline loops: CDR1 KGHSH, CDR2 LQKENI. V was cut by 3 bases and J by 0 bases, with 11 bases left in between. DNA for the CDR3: TGTGCCAGCTCACCCCAAGAAACTACGAACACCGGGGAGCTGTTTTTT. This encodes CASSPQETTNTGELFF.

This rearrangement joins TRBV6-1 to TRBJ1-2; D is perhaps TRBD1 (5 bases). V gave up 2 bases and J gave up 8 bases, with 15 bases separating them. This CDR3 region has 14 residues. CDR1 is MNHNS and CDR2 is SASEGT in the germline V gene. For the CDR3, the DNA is TGTGCCAGCAGTGAACGGCGTCAGGGTTTAGGCTACACCTTC. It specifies CASSERRQGLGYTF.

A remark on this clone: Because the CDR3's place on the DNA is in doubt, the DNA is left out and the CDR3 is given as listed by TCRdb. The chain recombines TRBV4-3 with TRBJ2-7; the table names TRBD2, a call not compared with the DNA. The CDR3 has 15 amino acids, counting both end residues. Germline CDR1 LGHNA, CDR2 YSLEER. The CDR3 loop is CASSQDWGGGATRYF.

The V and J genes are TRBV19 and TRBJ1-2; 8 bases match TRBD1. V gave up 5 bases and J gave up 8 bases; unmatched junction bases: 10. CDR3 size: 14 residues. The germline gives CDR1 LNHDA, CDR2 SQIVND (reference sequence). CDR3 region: CASSFLQGVEGYTF. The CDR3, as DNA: TGTGCCAGTAGTTTCCTACAGGGGGTCGAGGGCTACACCTTC. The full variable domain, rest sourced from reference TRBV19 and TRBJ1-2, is DGGITQSPKYLFRKEGQNVTLSCEQNLNHDAMYWYRQDPGQGLRLIYYSQIVNDFQKGDIAEGYSVSREKKESFPLTVTSAQKNPTAFYLCASSFLQGVEGYTFGSGTRLTVV.

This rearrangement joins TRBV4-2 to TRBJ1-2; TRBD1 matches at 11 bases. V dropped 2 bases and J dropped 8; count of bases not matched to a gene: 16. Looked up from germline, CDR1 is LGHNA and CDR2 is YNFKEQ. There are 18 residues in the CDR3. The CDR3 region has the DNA TGTGCCAGCAGCCAAAGTCTTTCCGTTGAAGGGACAGGGGGAGGCTACACCTTC. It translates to CASSQSLSVEGTGGGYTF.

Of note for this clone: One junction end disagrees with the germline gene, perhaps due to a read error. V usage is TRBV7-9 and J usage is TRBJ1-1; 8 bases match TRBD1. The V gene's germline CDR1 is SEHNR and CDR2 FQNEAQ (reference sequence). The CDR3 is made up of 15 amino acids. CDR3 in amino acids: CSSRDGQGLNTEAFF. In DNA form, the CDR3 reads TGTTCCAGCAGGGACGGACAGGGTCTGAACACTGAAGCTTTCTTT.

CDR3 DNA sequence: TGTGCCATCAAGGCGGGAGTTGGGAGGGACACAGATACGCAGTATTTT. Its translation: CAIKAGVGRDTDTQYF. The chain uses TRBV10-3 and TRBJ2-3, with 7 positions matching TRBD2. The V gene's germline CDR1 is ENHRY and CDR2 SYGVKD. CDR3 length: 16 residues. With 7 bases clipped from V and 2 bases from J, the junction kept 12 bases outside the gene matches.

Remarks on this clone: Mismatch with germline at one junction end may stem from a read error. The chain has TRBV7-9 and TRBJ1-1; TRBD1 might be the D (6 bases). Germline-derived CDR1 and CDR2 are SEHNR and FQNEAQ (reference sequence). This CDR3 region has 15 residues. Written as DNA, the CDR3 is TGTTCCAGCAGCCCCTCAGGGGTGGGGAGCACTGAAGCTTTCTTT. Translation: CSSSPSGVGSTEAFF.

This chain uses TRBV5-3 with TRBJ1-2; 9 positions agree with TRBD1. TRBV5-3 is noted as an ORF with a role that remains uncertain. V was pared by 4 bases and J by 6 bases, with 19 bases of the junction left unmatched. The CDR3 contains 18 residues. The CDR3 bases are TGTGCCAGAAGCCCGAGCGGGACAGGGTGCAAAGGAATAAATGGCTACACCTTC. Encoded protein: CARSPSGTGCKGINGYTF.

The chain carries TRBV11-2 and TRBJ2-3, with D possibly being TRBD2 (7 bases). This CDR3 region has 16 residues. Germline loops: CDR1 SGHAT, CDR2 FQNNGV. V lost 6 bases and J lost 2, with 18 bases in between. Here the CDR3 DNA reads TGTGCCAGCAGATTGGGGGCTAGCGGTTACACAGATACGCAGTATTTT. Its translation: CASRLGASGYTDTQYF. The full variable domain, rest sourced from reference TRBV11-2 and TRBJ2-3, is EAGVAQSPRYKIIEKRQSVAFWCNPISGHATLYWYQQILGQGPKLLIQFQNNGVVDDSQLPKDRFSAERLKGVDSTLKIQPAKLEDSAVYLCASRLGASGYTDTQYFGPGTRLTVL.

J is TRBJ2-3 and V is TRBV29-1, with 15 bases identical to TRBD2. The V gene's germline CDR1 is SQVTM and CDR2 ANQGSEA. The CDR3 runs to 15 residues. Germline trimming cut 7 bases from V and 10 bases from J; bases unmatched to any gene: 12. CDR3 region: CSGLPGLAGGGSQYF. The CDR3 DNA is TGCAGCGGCCTCCCGGGACTAGCGGGGGGCGGGTCGCAGTATTTT.

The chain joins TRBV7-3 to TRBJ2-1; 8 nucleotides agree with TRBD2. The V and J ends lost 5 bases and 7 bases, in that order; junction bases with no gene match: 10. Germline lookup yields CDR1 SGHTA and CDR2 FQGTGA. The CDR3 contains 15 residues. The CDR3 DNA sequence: TGTGCCAGCAGCCTAATCGTAGCGGGAATTAATGAGCAGTTCTTC. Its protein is CASSLIVAGINEQFF. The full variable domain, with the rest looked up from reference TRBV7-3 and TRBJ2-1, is GAGVSQTPSNKVTEKGKYVELRCDPISGHTALYWYRQSLGQGPEFLIYFQGTGAADDSGLPNDRFFAVRPEGSVSTLKIQRTERGDSAVYLCASSLIVAGINEQFFGPGTRLTVL.

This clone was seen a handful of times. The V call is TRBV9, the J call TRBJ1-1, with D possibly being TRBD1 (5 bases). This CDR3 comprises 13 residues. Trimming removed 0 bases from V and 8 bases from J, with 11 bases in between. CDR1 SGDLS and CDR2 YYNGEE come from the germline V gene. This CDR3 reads CASSVDGAFEAFF. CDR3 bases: TGTGCCAGCAGCGTAGATGGGGCTTTCGAAGCTTTCTTT.

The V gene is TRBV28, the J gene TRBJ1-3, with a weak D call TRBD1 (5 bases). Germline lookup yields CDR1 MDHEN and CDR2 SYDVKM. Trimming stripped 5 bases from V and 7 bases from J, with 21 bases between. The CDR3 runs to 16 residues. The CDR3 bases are TGTGCCAGCAGTCCGGCGGGACCCCAACGTTGGAACACCATATATTTT. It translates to CASSPAGPQRWNTIYF. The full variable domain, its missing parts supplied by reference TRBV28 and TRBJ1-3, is DVKVTQSSRYLVKRTGEKVFLECVQDMDHENMFWYRQDPGLGLRLIYFSYDVKMKEKGDIPEGYSVSREKKERFSLILESASTNQTSMYLCASSPAGPQRWNTIYFGEGSWLTVV.

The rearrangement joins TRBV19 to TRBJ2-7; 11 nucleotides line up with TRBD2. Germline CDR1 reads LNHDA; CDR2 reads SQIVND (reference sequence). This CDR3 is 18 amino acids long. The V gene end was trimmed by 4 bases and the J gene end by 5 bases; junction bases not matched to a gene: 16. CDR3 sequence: CASSTDRRASGRNDEQYF. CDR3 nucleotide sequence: TGTGCCAGTAGTACCGACAGGAGAGCTAGCGGGAGGAATGACGAGCAGTACTTC.

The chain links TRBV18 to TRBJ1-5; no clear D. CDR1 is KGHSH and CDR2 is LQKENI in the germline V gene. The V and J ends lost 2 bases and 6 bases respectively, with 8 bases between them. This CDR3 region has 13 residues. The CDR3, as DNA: TGTGCCAGCTCACCAGGGTCGGGTCAGCCCCAGCATTTT. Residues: CASSPGSGQPQHF. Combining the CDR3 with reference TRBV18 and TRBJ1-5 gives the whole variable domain NAGVMQNPRHLVRRRGQEARLRCSPMKGHSHVYWYRQLPEEGLKFMVYLQKENIIDESGMPKERFSAEFPKEGPSILRIQQVVRGDSAAYFCASSPGSGQPQHFGDGTRLSIL.

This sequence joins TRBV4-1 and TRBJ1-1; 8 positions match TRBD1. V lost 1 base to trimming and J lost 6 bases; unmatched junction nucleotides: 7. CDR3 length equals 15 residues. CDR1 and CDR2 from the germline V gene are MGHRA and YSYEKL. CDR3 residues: CASSQAGRGRPEAFF. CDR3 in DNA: TGCGCCAGCAGCCAAGCCGGCAGGGGGCGTCCTGAAGCTTTCTTT.

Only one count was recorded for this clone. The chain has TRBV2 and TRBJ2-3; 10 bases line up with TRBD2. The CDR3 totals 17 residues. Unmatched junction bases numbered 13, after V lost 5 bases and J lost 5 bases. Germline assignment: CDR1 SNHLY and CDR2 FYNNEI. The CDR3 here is CASSRRAGGPLGDTQYF. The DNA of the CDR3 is TGTGCCAGCAGTAGGAGAGCGGGGGGGCCTTTAGGAGATACGCAGTATTTT.

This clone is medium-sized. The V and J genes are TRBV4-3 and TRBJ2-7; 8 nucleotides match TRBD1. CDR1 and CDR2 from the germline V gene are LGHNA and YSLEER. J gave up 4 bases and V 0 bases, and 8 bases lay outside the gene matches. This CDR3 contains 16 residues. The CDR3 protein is CASSQDQTGVMYEQYF. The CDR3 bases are TGCGCCAGCAGCCAAGACCAGACAGGGGTTATGTACGAGCAGTACTTC.

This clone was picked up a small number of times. The CDR3 sequence is CASSLGQGTAFF. CDR3 nucleotide sequence: TGTGCCAGCAGCTTGGGACAGGGAACGGCTTTCTTT. The chain employs TRBV7-8 and TRBJ1-1; 9 bases line up with TRBD1. The length of the CDR3 is 12 residues. Germline V gene data show CDR1 as SGHVS and CDR2 as FQNEAQ. V gave up 3 bases and J gave up 11 bases; unmatched junction bases: 4.

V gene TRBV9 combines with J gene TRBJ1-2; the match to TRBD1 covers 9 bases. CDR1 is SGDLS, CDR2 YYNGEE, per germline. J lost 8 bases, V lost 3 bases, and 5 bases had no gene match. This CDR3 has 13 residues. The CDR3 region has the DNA TGTGCCAGCAGCGCGTGGACAGGGGACGGCTACACCTTC. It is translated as CASSAWTGDGYTF. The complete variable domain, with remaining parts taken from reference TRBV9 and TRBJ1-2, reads DSGVTQTPKHLITATGQRVTLRCSPRSGDLSVYWYQQSLDQGLQFLIQYYNGEERAKGNILERFSAQQFPDLHSELNLSSLELGDSALYFCASSAWTGDGYTFGSGTRLTVV.